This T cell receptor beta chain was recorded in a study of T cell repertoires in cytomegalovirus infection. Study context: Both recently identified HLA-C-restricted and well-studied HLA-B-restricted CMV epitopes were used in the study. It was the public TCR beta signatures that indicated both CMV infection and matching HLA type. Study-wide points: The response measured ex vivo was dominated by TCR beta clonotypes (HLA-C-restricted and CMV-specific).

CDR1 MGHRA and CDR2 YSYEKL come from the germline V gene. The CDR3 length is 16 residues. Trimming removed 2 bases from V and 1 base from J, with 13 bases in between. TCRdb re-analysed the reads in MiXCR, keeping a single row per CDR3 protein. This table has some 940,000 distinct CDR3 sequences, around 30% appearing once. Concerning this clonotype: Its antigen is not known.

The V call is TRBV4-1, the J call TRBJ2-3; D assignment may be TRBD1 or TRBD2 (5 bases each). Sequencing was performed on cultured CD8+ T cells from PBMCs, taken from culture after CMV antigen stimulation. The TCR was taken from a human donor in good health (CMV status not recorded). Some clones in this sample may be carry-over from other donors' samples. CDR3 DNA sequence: TGCGCCAGCAGCCAAAAACCCCGGGGCGGCACAGATACGCAGTATTTT. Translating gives CASSQKPRGGTDTQYF.